This T cell receptor (beta chain) appears in the sequencing data of a study of T-cell memory formation after mild COVID-19. The ends were cut back, 7 bases at V and 8 bases at J, with 8 bases in the middle. This CDR3 has 11 residues. Germline CDR1 reads MDHEN; CDR2 reads SYDVKM. Notes on this clonotype: Its specificity is not known.

Study conclusions and caveats: Second-wave clones peaking on day 37 lacked confirmed SARS-CoV-2 specificity. Clones contracting over day 15 to 85 were CD4/CD8 balanced, with later expanders leaning CD4+.

Each CDR3 protein gets one entry after TCRdb re-called the 5' RACE reads with MiXCR. Counted here are about 290,000 distinct CDR3 sequences, roughly 15% occurring once; the ten biggest clones make up 22%. Material for sequencing was PBMCs or a T cell subset sorted from them (not recorded which). The V call is TRBV28, the J call TRBJ2-2; D gene unclear. The clonotype originates from a man in his late teens or twenties who had mild COVID-19 (a few samples of this study predate the infection). Cell type and time point are not known. This CDR3 reads CASTQTGELFF. In nucleotides, the CDR3 is TGTGCCAGCACCCAAACAGGGGAGCTGTTTTTT. Drawing the rest from reference TRBV28 and TRBJ2-2, the complete variable domain is DVKVTQSSRYLVKRTGEKVFLECVQDMDHENMFWYRQDPGLGLRLIYFSYDVKMKEKGDIPEGYSVSREKKERFSLILESASTNQTSMYLCASTQTGELFFGEGSRLTVL.